Included here is one T cell receptor beta chain sequence, with context. The antigen is undetermined. Treatment defined: 19 received Ad26.COV2.S at low or high dose, single or two shots; a few received placebo; per-sample allocation not given. The study sampled participants on day 63 after the first vaccine or placebo injection. Immunization relied on an Ad26 vector, which expressed Wuhan-strain SARS-CoV-2 spike. Germline CDR1 and CDR2: LGHNA and YNFKEQ. The CDR3 has 16 amino acids. Trimming left V 3 bases short and J 10 bases short, with 22 bases between. The data stem from a study of Ad26.COV2.S vaccination and SARS-CoV-2 variants. Study outcomes and limitations: Non-spike TCR breadth was similar in vaccine and placebo recipients.

Using immunoSEQ multiplex PCR, the repertoire was profiled, and TCRdb retains in-frame clones only, with some absent. In the table there are 300,000 to 400,000 clones, about 87% of which are singletons. The sample here was peripheral blood, taken in a trial of Ad26.COV2.S vaccine versus placebo. The chain links TRBV4-2 to TRBJ2-1, with D perhaps TRBD2 (5 bases). The clonotype originates from a person aged 18-65 years who received the Ad26.COV2.S COVID-19 vaccine or a placebo. CDR3 coding DNA: TGTGCCAGCAGCCAGGAAGCGGAGCAGAGGGTAGGCGAGCAGTTCTTC. This translates into CASSQEAEQRVGEQFF.